This T cell receptor (beta chain) was obtained from a study of T cells in Graves' hyperthyroidism and ophthalmopathy. Study-wide results and limits: Within blood appeared most thyroid clonotypes that had expanded above 0.001. In simple terms, a model built on 13 V-J features told ophthalmopathy apart from stable hyperthyroidism.

Concerning this clonotype: The antigen remains unidentified.

What was amplified from RNA transcripts were TCR beta CDR3 regions. A set of HTBI primers served as the primers for a first-round RT-PCR of the TCR CDR3. TCRdb reanalysed the multiplex PCR reads using MiXCR and keeps one entry per CDR3 protein. The sample consists of roughly 500,000 distinct CDR3 sequences, approximately 48% of them appearing once. After removal of 3 bases from V and 0 bases from J, the junction contained 2 bases not matched to a gene. Germline CDR1 reads LNHNV; CDR2 reads YYDKDF (reference sequence). The CDR3 runs to 15 residues. Source material: peripheral blood or thyroid tissue (not recorded which). This clonotype was sampled from an adult woman with Graves' disease, either hyperthyroidism or ophthalmopathy (not recorded which). This chain uses TRBV15 with TRBJ1-5, with 7 bases aligning to TRBD1. CDR3 bases: TGTGCCACCAGCAGGGGACAGACTAGCAATCAGCCCCAGCATTTT. Translated, it gives CATSRGQTSNQPQHF.